This TCR beta chain was recorded in a study of T cells in Graves' hyperthyroidism and ophthalmopathy. Diagnosis relied on clinical symptoms, serum thyroxine and TRAb, thyroid ultrasound and orbital computed tomography. Germline V gene lookup returns CDR1 LGHDT and CDR2 YNNKEL (reference sequence). After removal of 5 bases from V and 2 bases from J, the junction contained 6 bases not matched to a gene. The CDR3 consists of 14 residues. This clonotype was counted at least ten times. What was amplified from RNA transcripts were TCR beta CDR3 regions. First-round RT-PCR targeting the TCR CDR3 was performed with the HTBI primer set. One entry per CDR3 protein results from TCRdb running MiXCR on the multiplex PCR reads. The repertoire holds hundreds of thousands of distinct CDR3 sequences, with approximately 16% as singletons.

Material: blood. The receptor was isolated from a woman aged 60-70 years with Graves' ophthalmopathy. This chain joins TRBV3-1 and TRBJ2-7, with TRBD1 matching 7 bases. DNA for the CDR3: TGTGCCAGCAGCTCGACAGGGTACACCTACGAGCAGTACTTC. It is translated as CASSSTGYTYEQYF.